This T cell receptor (beta chain) comes out of a study of shared clonotypes between healthy human individuals. From germline, CDR1 is MGHRA and CDR2 YSYEKL. The length of the CDR3 is 15 residues. The method was immunoSEQ multiplex PCR; TCRdb's version includes in-frame clones alone and lacks a portion of them. Among about 380,000 clones listed, 96% were seen once. A remark on this clone: Mismatch with germline at one junction end may stem from a read error.

The chain has TRBV4-1 and TRBJ1-4, with D hard to call. The receptor comes from a young man in good health. Sequenced: memory CD8+ T cells sorted from blood. Subset described: CD45RO+ cells pooled with CCR7-negative TemRA cells. The CDR3 DNA sequence: TGCGCCAGCAGCCAAGATAAGCAAACTTATGAAAAACTGTTTTTT. Protein: CASSQDKQTYEKLFF.